Listed below are T cell receptor beta chains from one sample, sequenced in a study of Ad26.COV2.S vaccination and SARS-CoV-2 variants. The assay was immunoSEQ multiplex PCR, and TCRdb's table has in-frame clones only and misses some. The sample consists of about 480,000 clones, around 88% of them appearing once. Sequenced here: peripheral blood, sampled in a trial of Ad26.COV2.S vaccine versus placebo. These receptor sequences come from a person aged 18-65 years who received the Ad26.COV2.S COVID-19 vaccine or a placebo. Both conserved end residues are part of each CDR3. The order of the fields is J gene, D gene, V gene, clone size, CDR3 DNA, CDR3 protein. D genes are given only for firm matches. Only some rows state a clone size, as once, few, many or a class for expanded clones.

TRBJ1-1,TRBD1,TRBV29-1,NA,TGCAGCGTCAGGACAGGGGTAGATGAAGCTTTCTTT,CSVRTGVDEAFF
TRBJ1-5,TRBD1,TRBV12-3/TRBV12-4,NA,TGTGCCAGCGGGGACAGGGGCAATCAGCCCCAGCATTTT,CASGDRGNQPQHF
TRBJ2-1,TRBD1,TRBV19,NA,TGTGCCAGTAGAAGAGGAGACAGGGGTCCCTACAATGAGCAGTTCTTC,CASRRGDRGPYNEQFF
TRBJ2-5,NA,TRBV24-1,NA,TGTGCCACCAGTGGGAATCCGACGATGGAGACCCAGTACTTC,CATSGNPTMETQYF
TRBJ2-2,NA,TRBV7-2,NA,TGTGCCAGCAGCCCCTTCGGGTTGTCGAACACCGGGGAGCTGTTTTTT,CASSPFGLSNTGELFF
TRBJ2-7,TRBD2,TRBV10-3,NA,TGTGCCATCAGTGCGGGACTAGCGGATTCCTACGAGCAGTACTTC,CAISAGLADSYEQYF
TRBJ2-1,TRBD2,TRBV5-6,NA,TGTGCCAGCAGCCAGCGGGGTGAGCAGTTCTTC,CASSQRGEQFF
TRBJ2-7,NA,TRBV2,NA,TGTGCCAGCACAGACCCCGACGAGCAGTACTTC,CASTDPDEQYF
TRBJ2-5,NA,TRBV27,NA,TGTGCCAGCAGTCCAACCCCGTCCGAGAGGACCCAGTACTTC,CASSPTPSERTQYF
TRBJ2-5,NA,TRBV7-2,NA,TGTGCCAGCAGCTTAAGGTGGGGGGTGGAGACCCAGTACTTC,CASSLRWGVETQYF
TRBJ2-5,NA,TRBV11-2,NA,TGTGCCAGCAGCCCCGGGGCCCAAGAGACCCAGTACTTC,CASSPGAQETQYF
TRBJ1-1,TRBD1,TRBV5-1,NA,TGCGCCAGCAGCTTGGTAGGGGGCCCGGGCACTGAAGCTTTCTTT,CASSLVGGPGTEAFF
TRBJ2-1,TRBD2,TRBV7-2,NA,TGTGCCAGCAGCTTAGTGGCTAGCGGGACGAGCTCCTACAATGAGCAGTTCTTC,CASSLVASGTSSYNEQFF
TRBJ1-1,NA,TRBV5-1,once,TGCGCCAGCAGCTACAGGGTCGGGGGCAACACTGAAGCTTTCTTT,CASSYRVGGNTEAFF
TRBJ1-5,NA,TRBV28,NA,TGTGCCAGCAGTTTGGGGCAACTGTCCCCCCAGCATTTT,CASSLGQLSPQHF
TRBJ1-2,NA,TRBV19,NA,TGTGCCAGCAAGACACGGGGTATCTATGGCTACACCTTC,CASKTRGIYGYTF
TRBJ1-4,TRBD1,TRBV19,few,TGTGCCAGTAGTAGCGCCACAGGGGACCTCAATGAAAAACTGTTTTTT,CASSSATGDLNEKLFF
TRBJ2-1,TRBD2,TRBV7-6,NA,TGTGCCAGCACCCAAAATAGCGGGAACTACAATGAGCAGTTCTTC,CASTQNSGNYNEQFF
TRBJ2-1,NA,TRBV2,few,TGTGCCAGCAGTGAAACGGGAGTTGGCAATGAGCAGTTCTTC,CASSETGVGNEQFF
TRBJ1-1,TRBD1,TRBV29-1,NA,TGCAGCGTTGAGGGGGGCGGACAGGGCACTGAAGCTTTCTTT,CSVEGGGQGTEAFF
TRBJ2-1,TRBD1,TRBV30,NA,TGTGCCTGGCCGAACGACAGGGGGCAGAGCTCCTACAATGAGCAGTTCTTC,CAWPNDRGQSSYNEQFF
TRBJ1-2,NA,TRBV19,NA,TGTGCCAGCAGGGACCAACTTGAGGGCGGCTACACCTTC,CASRDQLEGGYTF
TRBJ1-1,TRBD1,TRBV2,NA,TGTGCCAGCAGGGCGGGACAGCTGAACACTGAAGCTTTCTTT,CASRAGQLNTEAFF
TRBJ2-5,NA,TRBV7-2,NA,TGTGCCAGCAGCTTATTCCTAATTGGGGAGACCCAGTACTTC,CASSLFLIGETQYF
TRBJ2-5,NA,TRBV29-1,NA,TGCAGCGTCTTCGGGGAAAAGGAGACCCAGTACTTC,CSVFGEKETQYF
TRBJ2-2,NA,TRBV18,NA,TGTGCCAGCTCACGTCTAGATATCGGGGAGCTGTTTTTT,CASSRLDIGELFF
TRBJ2-6,NA,TRBV3-1/TRBV3-2,many,TGTGCCAGCACCTTACGGGACCCTGGGGCCAACGTCCTGACTTTC,CASTLRDPGANVLTF
TRBJ1-1,NA,TRBV10-3,NA,TGTGCCATCAGTGGAGACACGGTGAGGTCTGAAGCTTTCTTT,CAISGDTVRSEAFF
TRBJ1-3,TRBD1,TRBV6-4,NA,TGTGCCAGCAGTGACAGGACAGGGGGAAACACCATATATTTT,CASSDRTGGNTIYF
TRBJ2-1,NA,TRBV7-2,NA,TGTGCCAGCAGCAGGCCGGGAGCCGAGCAGTTCTTC,CASSRPGAEQFF
TRBJ1-2,NA,TRBV20-1,few,TGCAGTGCTTTTGGCTACACCTTC,CSAFGYTF
TRBJ1-3,NA,TRBV5-1,once,TGCGCCAGCAGCTTGACAGTCTCTGGAAACACCATATATTTT,CASSLTVSGNTIYF
TRBJ2-1,NA,TRBV18,NA,TGTGCCAGCTCACCCGACCTAGTCAATGAGCAGTTCTTC,CASSPDLVNEQFF